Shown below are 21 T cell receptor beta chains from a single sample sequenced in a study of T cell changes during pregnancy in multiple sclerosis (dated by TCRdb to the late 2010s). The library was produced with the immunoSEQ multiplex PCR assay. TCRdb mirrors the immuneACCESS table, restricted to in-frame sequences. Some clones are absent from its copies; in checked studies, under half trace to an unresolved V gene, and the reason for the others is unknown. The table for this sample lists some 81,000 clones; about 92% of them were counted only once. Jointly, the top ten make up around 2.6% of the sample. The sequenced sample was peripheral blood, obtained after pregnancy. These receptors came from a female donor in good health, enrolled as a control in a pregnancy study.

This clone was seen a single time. In DNA, the CDR3 is TGCGCCAGCAGCTCAAGACAGGGGGCGTATAATGAGCAGTTCTTC. Encoded protein: CASSSRQGAYNEQFF. The chain carries TRBV4-3 and TRBJ2-1; 10 bases map to TRBD1. CDR3 length equals 15 residues. J was trimmed by 7 bases and V by 5 bases; bases with no gene match: 8. CDR1 LGHNA and CDR2 YSLEER come from the germline V gene.

The CDR3 nucleotides are TGTGCCAGAAGCACAGGACCGGCCCAGAGATTTTTTCACGTGTCTCCAACTAATGAAAAACTGTTTTTT. As protein: CARSTGPAQRFFHVSPTNEKLFF. The rearrangement uses TRBV5-3 and TRBJ1-4, with D possibly being TRBD1 (5 bases). TRBV5-3 falls under the ORF class, with uncertain function. The CDR3 has 23 residues. Deletions cut 4 bases from V and 0 bases from J, with 34 bases between.

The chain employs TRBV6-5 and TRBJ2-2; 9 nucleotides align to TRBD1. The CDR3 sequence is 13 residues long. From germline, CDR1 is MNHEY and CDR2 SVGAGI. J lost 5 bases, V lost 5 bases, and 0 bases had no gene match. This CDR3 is CASSGQGTGELFF. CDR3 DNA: TGTGCCAGCAGTGGACAGGGGACCGGGGAGCTGTTTTTT.

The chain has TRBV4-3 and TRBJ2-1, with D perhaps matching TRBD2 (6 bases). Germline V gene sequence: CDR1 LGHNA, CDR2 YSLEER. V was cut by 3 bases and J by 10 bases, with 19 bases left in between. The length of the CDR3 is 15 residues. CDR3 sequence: CASSQSSGVGGEQFF. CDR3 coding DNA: TGCGCCAGCAGCCAGAGTAGCGGAGTTGGGGGGGAGCAGTTCTTC.

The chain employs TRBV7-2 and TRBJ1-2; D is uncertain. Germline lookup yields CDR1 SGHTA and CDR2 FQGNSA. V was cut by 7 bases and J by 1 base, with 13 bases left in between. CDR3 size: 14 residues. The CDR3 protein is CASTYGAVNYGYTF. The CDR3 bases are TGTGCCAGCACCTACGGAGCCGTTAACTATGGCTACACCTTC.

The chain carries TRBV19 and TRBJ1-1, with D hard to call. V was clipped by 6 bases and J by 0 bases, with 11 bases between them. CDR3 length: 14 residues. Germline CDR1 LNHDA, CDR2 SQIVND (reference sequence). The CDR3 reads CASRKERMNTEAFF. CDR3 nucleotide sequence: TGTGCCAGTAGAAAAGAGAGGATGAACACTGAAGCTTTCTTT.

The CDR3 region is CASSERFGERQGSYEQYF. The CDR3 nucleotides are TGTGCCAGCAGCGAAAGGTTTGGGGAAAGGCAGGGGAGCTACGAGCAGTACTTC. The V gene is TRBV6-1, the J gene TRBJ2-7; tentative D call: TRBD1 (6 bases). The CDR3 consists of 18 residues. Trimming stripped 6 bases from V and 3 bases from J, with 27 bases between. Germline loops: CDR1 MNHNS, CDR2 SASEGT.

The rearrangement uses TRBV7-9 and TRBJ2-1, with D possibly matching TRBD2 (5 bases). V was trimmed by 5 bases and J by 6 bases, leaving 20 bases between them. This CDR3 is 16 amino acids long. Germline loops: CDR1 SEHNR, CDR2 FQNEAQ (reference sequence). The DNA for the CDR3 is TGTGCCAGCAGCCAGCAGACACTAGGGCCCCTCAATGAGCAGTTCTTC. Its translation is CASSQQTLGPLNEQFF. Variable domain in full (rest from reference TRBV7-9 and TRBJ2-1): DTGVSQNPRHKITKRGQNVTFRCDPISEHNRLYWYRQTLGQGPEFLTYFQNEAQLEKSRLLSDRFSAERPKGSFSTLEIQRTEQGDSAMYLCASSQQTLGPLNEQFFGPGTRLTVL.

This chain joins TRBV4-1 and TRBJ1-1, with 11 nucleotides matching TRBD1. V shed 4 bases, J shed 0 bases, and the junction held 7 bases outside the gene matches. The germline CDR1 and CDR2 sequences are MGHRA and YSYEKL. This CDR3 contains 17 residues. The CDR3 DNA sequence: TGCGCCAGCAGCCCCGGACAGGGGGCGACCATGAACACTGAAGCTTTCTTT. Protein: CASSPGQGATMNTEAFF.

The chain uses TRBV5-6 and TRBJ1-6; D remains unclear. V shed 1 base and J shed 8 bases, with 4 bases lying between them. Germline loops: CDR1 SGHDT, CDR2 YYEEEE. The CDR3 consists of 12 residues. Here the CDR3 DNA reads TGTGCCAGCAGCTTGAGAGATTCACCCCTCCACTTT. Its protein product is CASSLRDSPLHF.

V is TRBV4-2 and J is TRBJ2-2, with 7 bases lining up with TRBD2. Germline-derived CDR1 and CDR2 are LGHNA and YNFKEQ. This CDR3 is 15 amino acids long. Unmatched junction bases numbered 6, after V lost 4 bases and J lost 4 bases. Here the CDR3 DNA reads TGTGCCAGCAGCCTCGCGGGGGACCTCACCGGGGAGCTGTTTTTT. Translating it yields CASSLAGDLTGELFF.

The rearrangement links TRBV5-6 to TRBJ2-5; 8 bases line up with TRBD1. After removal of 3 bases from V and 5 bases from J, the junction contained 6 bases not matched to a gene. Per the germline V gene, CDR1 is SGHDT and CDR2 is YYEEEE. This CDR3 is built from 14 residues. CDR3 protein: CASSSPGGWETQYF. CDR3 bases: TGTGCCAGCAGCTCACCAGGGGGCTGGGAGACCCAGTACTTC.

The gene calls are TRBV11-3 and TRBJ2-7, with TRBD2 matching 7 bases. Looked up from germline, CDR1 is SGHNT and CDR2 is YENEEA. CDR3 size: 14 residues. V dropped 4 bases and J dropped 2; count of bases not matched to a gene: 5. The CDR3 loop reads CASSSRLAPYEQYF. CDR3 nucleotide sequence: TGTGCCAGCAGCTCCCGACTAGCCCCCTACGAGCAGTACTTC.

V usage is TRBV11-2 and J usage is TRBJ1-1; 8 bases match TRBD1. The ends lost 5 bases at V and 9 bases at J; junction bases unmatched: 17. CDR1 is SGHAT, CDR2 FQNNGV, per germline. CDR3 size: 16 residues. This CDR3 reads CASSQVEPDRERQAFF. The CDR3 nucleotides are TGTGCCAGCAGCCAGGTGGAACCGGACAGGGAGCGGCAAGCTTTCTTT.

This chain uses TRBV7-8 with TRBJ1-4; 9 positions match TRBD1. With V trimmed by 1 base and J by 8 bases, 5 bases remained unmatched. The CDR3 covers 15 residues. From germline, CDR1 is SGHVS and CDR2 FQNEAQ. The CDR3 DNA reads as TGTGCCAGCAGCTTAGTAGGGACAGGGACGGAAAAACTGTTTTTT. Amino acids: CASSLVGTGTEKLFF.

In DNA, the CDR3 is TGTGCCAGCAGCGTCAGCGCCTACCCGGGGGAGCAGTACTTC. It codes for CASSVSAYPGEQYF. The chain links TRBV9 to TRBJ2-7, with D tentatively TRBD2 (5 bases). Germline V lookup: CDR1 SGDLS, CDR2 YYNGEE. This CDR3 is built from 14 residues. Trimming pared 2 bases from V and 7 bases from J, leaving 16 bases between.

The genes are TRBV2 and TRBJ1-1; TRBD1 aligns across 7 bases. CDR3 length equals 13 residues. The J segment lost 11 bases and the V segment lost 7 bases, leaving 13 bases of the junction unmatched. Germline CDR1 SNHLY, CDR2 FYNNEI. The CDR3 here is CASKPQTGDGAFF. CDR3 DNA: TGTGCCAGCAAGCCCCAAACAGGGGATGGGGCTTTCTTT.

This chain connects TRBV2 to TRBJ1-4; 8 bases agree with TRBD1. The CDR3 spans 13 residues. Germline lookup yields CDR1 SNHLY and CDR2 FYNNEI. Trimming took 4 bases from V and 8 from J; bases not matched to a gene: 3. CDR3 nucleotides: TGTGCCAGCAGTGCCAGGGGGCGCGAAAAACTGTTTTTT. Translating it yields CASSARGREKLFF.

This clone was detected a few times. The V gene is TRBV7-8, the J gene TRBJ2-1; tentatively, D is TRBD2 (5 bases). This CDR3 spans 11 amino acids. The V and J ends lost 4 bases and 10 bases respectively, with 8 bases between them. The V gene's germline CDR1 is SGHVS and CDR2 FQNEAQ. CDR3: CASSSRLEQFF. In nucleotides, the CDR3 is TGTGCCAGCAGCTCCCGACTAGAGCAGTTCTTC.

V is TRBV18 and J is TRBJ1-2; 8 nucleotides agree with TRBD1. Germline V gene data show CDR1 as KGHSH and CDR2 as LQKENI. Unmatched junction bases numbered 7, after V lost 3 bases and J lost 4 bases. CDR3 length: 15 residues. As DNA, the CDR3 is TGTGCCAGCTCACCCGGACAGGGCGCGTCCTATGGCTACACCTTC. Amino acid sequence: CASSPGQGASYGYTF.

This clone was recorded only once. CDR3 residues: CASSRELSGNTIYF. The CDR3 region has the DNA TGCGCCAGCAGCCGGGAGCTCTCTGGAAACACCATATATTTT. The chain uses TRBV5-1 and TRBJ1-3; D is unresolved. This CDR3 is 14 amino acids long. In germline, CDR1 is SGHRS, CDR2 YFSETQ. Between the trimmed V and J ends, which lost 4 bases and 0 bases, there was a span of 8 bases.